This section outlines one TCR beta chain sequence together with its context. Antigen unknown. The data are from a study of CD4 T cells in relation to SARS-CoV-2 and coronaviruses. This CDR3 contains 15 residues. CDR1 is MNHNY, CDR2 SVGAGI, per germline (reference sequence). The trim removed 2 bases at V and 7 bases at J, leaving 11 bases unmatched. Clones were sequenced by immunoSEQ multiplex PCR, and TCRdb holds only the in-frame ones, with some missing. The sample consists of under 20,000 clones, roughly four fifths of them appearing once. Before the COVID-19 pandemic, during about 2011-2019, CD4+ T cells were taken from unexposed donors. After ten to eleven days of culture, CD4+ T cells were isolated.

Sequencing input: CD4+ T cells from PBMCs, cultured in vitro. The chain recombines TRBV6-6 with TRBJ2-7; TRBD2 matches at 7 bases. This sequence was found in a human donor in good health. The CDR3 DNA sequence: TGTGCCAGCAGTTACCCTAGCGGTCTTTCCCTGGAGCAGTACTTC. This translates into CASSYPSGLSLEQYF.